Listed below are T cell receptor beta chains from one sample, sequenced in a study of cytomegalovirus exposure and HLA in healthy donors. TCRdb's table, derived via immunoSEQ multiplex PCR, lists solely in-frame clones and lacks some. The sample lists 220,000 or so clones; 60% to 80% were seen once. The sample taken for sequencing was PBMCs. These receptors were taken from a male donor in good health and CMV-seronegative. The CDR3 runs from the conserved cysteine through the conserved F or W. D genes are given only for firm matches. Clone size is given for some rows only: seen once, a few or many times, or a class if the clone is expanded.

J gene	D gene	V gene	clone size	CDR3 DNA	CDR3 protein
TRBJ1-6	.	TRBV9	.	TGTGCCAGCAGCGCCGGGACTGCCGCGACCAATTCACCCCTCCACTTT	CASSAGTAATNSPLHF
TRBJ2-1	.	TRBV19	.	TGTGCCAGTAGGACCAGCGGTACCCGAACCTACAATGAGCAGTTCTTC	CASRTSGTRTYNEQFF
TRBJ1-1	TRBD1	TRBV5-5	.	TGTGCCAGCAGCTTGATAACAGGGGGGAACACTGAAGCTTTCTTT	CASSLITGGNTEAFF
TRBJ1-3	.	TRBV11-2	.	TGTGCCAGCAGCCTTGGGCCAATGGCCCACTCTGGAAACACCATATATTTT	CASSLGPMAHSGNTIYF
TRBJ2-2	.	TRBV6-6	.	TGTGCCAGCAGTTACTCTCTATCGGGGTATCACGGGGAGCTGTTTTTT	CASSYSLSGYHGELFF
TRBJ1-5	.	TRBV5-1	.	TGCGCCAGCAGCTACGTCGGGAATCAGCCCCAGCATTTT	CASSYVGNQPQHF
TRBJ1-5	TRBD1	TRBV7-9	few	TGTTCCAGCAGCTTCGATGGACAGGGCCTCAATCAGCCCCAGCATTTT	CSSSFDGQGLNQPQHF
TRBJ1-5	.	TRBV18	.	TGTGCCAGCTCACCGACAGTTAGCAATCAGCCCCAGCATTTT	CASSPTVSNQPQHF
TRBJ2-1	TRBD1	TRBV19	once	TGTGCCAGTAGTAGGTGGGACAGGGGAGCCAATGAGCAGTTCTTC	CASSRWDRGANEQFF
TRBJ1-1	.	TRBV19	once	TGTGCCAGTAGTATTGGGTGGGGCCGGATCTTCTTT	CASSIGWGRIFF
TRBJ1-6	.	TRBV6-5	.	TGTGCCAGCAGGCCTGCGGGGGCTAATTCACCCCTCCACTTT	CASRPAGANSPLHF
TRBJ2-7	TRBD1	TRBV5-5	.	TGTGCCAGCCCAGTAATTTGTAGGACAGGGGACTTCCCCGGTACCTACGAGCAGTACTTC	CASPVICRTGDFPGTYEQYF
TRBJ1-2	.	TRBV18	few	TGTGCCAGCTCAGGACGGACAGCTAACTATGGCTACACCTTC	CASSGRTANYGYTF
TRBJ1-1	.	TRBV6-4	.	TGTGCCAGCAGCGTAGAAATGAACACTGAAGCTTTCTTT	CASSVEMNTEAFF
TRBJ2-1	TRBD2	TRBV27	.	TGTGCCAGCAGTTTAACTAGCGGAAACAATGAGCAGTTCTTC	CASSLTSGNNEQFF
TRBJ2-7	.	TRBV4-1	.	TGCGCCAGCAGCCAAGACGTACGGGAGCAGCACTACGAGCAGTACTTC	CASSQDVREQHYEQYF
TRBJ2-1	.	TRBV27	.	TGTGCCAGCAGTCCCGGAGACAATGAGCAGTTCTTC	CASSPGDNEQFF
TRBJ1-1	TRBD1	TRBV30	.	TGTGCCTGGAGTTCACAGGGGGCGGGGGCTGAAGCTTTCTTT	CAWSSQGAGAEAFF